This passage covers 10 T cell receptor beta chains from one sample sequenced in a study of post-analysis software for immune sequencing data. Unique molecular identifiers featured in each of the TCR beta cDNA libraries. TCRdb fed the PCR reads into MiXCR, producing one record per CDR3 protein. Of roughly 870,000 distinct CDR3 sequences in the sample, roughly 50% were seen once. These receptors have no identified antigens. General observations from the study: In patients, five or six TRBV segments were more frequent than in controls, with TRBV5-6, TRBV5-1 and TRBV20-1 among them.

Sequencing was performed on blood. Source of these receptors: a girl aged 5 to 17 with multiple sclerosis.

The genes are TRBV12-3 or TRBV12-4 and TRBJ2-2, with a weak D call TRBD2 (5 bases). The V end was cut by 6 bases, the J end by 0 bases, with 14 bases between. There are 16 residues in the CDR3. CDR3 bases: TGTGCCAGCAGCTCCGACAAGCGGACGAACACCGGGGAGCTGTTTTTT. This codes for CASSSDKRTNTGELFF.

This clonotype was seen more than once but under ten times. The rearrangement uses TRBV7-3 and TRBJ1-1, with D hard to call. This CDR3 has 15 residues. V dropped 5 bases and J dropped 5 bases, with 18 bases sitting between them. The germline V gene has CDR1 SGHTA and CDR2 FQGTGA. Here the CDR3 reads CASSPLGSLSTEAFF. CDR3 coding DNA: TGTGCCAGCAGCCCCCTGGGGAGCCTATCTACTGAAGCTTTCTTT.

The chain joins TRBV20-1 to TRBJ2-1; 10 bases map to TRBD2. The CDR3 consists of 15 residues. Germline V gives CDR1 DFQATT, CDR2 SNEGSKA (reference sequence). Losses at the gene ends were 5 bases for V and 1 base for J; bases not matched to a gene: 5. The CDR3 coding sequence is TGCAGTGCTGCTAGCGGGGGCCCGTCCTACAATGAGCAGTTCTTC. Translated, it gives CSAASGGPSYNEQFF.

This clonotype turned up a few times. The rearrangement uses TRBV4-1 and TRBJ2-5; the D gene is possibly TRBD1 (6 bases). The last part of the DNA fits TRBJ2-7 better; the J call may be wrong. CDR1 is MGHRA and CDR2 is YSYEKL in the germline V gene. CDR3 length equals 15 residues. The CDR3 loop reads CASSQDDRTINEQYF. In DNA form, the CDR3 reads TGCGCCAGCAGCCAAGATGACAGGACCATCAACGAGCAGTACTTC.

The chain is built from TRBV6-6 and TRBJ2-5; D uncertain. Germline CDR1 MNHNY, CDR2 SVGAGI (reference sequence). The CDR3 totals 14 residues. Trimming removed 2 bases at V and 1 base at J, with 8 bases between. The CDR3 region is CASSYPGGQETQYF. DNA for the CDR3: TGTGCCAGCAGTTACCCGGGCGGCCAAGAGACCCAGTACTTC.

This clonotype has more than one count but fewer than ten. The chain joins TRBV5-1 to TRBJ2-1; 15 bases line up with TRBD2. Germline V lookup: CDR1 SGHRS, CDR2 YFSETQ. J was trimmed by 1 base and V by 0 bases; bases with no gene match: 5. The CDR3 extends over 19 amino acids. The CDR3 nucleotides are TGCGCCAGCAGCTTGGGGACTAGCGGGGGGGTACGATCCTACAATGAGCAGTTCTTC. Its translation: CASSLGTSGGVRSYNEQFF.

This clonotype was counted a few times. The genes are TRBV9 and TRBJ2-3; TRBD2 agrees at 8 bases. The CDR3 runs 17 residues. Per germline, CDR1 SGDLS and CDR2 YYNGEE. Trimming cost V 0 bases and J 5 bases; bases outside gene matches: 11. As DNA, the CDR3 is TGTGCCAGCAGCGTAGGGCTAGCGGGCTCTGGGGAAGATACGCAGTATTTT. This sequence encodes CASSVGLAGSGEDTQYF. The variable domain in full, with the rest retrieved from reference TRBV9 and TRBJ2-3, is DSGVTQTPKHLITATGQRVTLRCSPRSGDLSVYWYQQSLDQGLQFLIQYYNGEERAKGNILERFSAQQFPDLHSELNLSSLELGDSALYFCASSVGLAGSGEDTQYFGPGTRLTVL.

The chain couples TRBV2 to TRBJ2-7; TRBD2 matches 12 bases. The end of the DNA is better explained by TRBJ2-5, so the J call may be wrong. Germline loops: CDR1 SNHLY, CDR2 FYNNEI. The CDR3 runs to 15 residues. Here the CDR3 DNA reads TGTGCCAGCAGCGGAACTAGCGGGGGGTCAGAGACCCAGTACTTC. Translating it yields CASSGTSGGSETQYF.

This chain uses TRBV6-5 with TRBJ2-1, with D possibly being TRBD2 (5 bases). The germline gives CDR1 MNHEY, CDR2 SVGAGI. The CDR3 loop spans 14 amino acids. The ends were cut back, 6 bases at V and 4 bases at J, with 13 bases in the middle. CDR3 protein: CASRVGNTYNEQFF. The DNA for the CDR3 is TGTGCCAGCAGAGTCGGGAACACGTACAATGAGCAGTTCTTC.

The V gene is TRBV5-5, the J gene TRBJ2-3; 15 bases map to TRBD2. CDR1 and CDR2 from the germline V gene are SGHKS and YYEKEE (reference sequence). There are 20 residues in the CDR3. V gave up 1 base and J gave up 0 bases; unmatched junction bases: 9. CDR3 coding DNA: TGTGCCAGCAGCTTGTGGACTAGCGGGGGGGTAACTACTAGCACAGATACGCAGTATTTT. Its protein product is CASSLWTSGGVTTSTDTQYF.